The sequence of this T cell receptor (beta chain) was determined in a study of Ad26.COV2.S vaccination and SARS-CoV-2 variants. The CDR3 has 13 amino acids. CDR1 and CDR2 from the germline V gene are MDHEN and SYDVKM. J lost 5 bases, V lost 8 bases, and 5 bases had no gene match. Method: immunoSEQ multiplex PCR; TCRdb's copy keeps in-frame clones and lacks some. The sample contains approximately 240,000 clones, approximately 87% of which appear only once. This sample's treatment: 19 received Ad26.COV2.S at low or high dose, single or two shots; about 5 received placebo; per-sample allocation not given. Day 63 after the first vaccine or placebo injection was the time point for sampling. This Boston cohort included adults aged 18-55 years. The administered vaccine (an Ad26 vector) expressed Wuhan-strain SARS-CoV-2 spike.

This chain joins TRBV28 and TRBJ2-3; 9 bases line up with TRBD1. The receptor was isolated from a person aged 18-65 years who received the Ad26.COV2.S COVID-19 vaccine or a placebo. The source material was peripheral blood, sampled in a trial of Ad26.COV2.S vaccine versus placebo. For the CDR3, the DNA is TGTGCCAGCTCCGGGACAGGGCAAGATACGCAGTATTTT. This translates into CASSGTGQDTQYF.